The present T cell receptor (beta chain) was sequenced within a study of T cell responses to AZD1222 COVID-19 vaccine. Produced via immunoSEQ multiplex PCR; TCRdb's table is partial and in-frame only. The repertoire includes approximately 99,000 clones, about 89% of them detected once, and about 8.1% sits in the top ten. Trimming shortened V by 1 base and J by 0 bases, and 4 bases separated the two germline ends. Germline-derived CDR1 and CDR2 are LNHDA and SQIVND (reference sequence). The length of the CDR3 is 14 residues. About this clone itself: The antigen is not known.

The study, taken as a whole, reports: Donors skewed white British and female; clonal diversity was possibly underestimated. After the peak T cell response, and only then, were repertoires sampled. With two AZD1222 doses given, Spike-specific TCR breadth and depth both rose.

The source is an adult who received the AZD1222 COVID-19 vaccine. The rearrangement uses TRBV19 and TRBJ1-5; D remains ambiguous. The source was peripheral blood, collected 28 days after the second AZD1222 dose. CDR3 in amino acids: CASSIGFSNQPQHF. The CDR3 DNA sequence: TGTGCCAGTAGTATAGGGTTTAGCAATCAGCCCCAGCATTTT.